Listed here is a single TCR beta chain. Losses at the gene ends were 6 bases for V and 2 bases for J; bases not matched to a gene: 3. The CDR3 has 15 amino acids. Germline CDR1 KGHSY, CDR2 FQNENV. The sample comes from a study of blood T cell repertoires in COVID-19. Study in general: In each case, the material was cDNA or gDNA derived from T cells, B-cell-depleted T cells, or PBMCs.

Clones were read by immunoSEQ multiplex PCR, and TCRdb kept only the in-frame ones, dropping some. The sample shows roughly 240,000 clones, about 83% of them seen only once. The Seattle patients joined while their infection was active and were tracked longitudinally afterward. This sequence joins TRBV16 and TRBJ2-2, with 10 bases lining up with TRBD1. The sequence derives from a woman older than 75 with COVID-19, enrolled during active disease. The sample comprised peripheral blood. The CDR3 reads CASSRDRGNTGELFF. Written as DNA, the CDR3 is TGTGCCAGCAGTCGGGACAGGGGAAACACCGGGGAGCTGTTTTTT. Filled out from reference TRBV16 and TRBJ2-2, the complete variable domain reads GEEVAQTPKHLVRGEGQKAKLYCAPIKGHSYVFWYQQVLKNEFKFLISFQNENVFDETGMPKERFSAKCLPNSPCSLEIQATKLEDSAVYFCASSRDRGNTGELFFGEGSRLTVL.